The next 10 T cell receptor beta chains were all read from a single sample in a study of blood T cell repertoires in COVID-19. Only in-frame clones appear in the TCRdb table, and some are missing; sequencing was by immunoSEQ multiplex PCR. The data contain approximately 23,000 clones, roughly 90% of them singletons. The sequenced sample was peripheral blood. These receptors all stem from a woman older than 75 with active COVID-19.

The chain carries TRBV5-1 and TRBJ1-1, with TRBD1 identical over 11 bases. CDR1 SGHRS and CDR2 YFSETQ come from the germline V gene. The CDR3 loop spans 14 amino acids. V lost 1 base, J lost 7 bases, and 3 bases stayed unmatched. Here the CDR3 reads CASSLPGTGGEAFF. CDR3 in DNA: TGCGCCAGCAGCTTGCCCGGGACAGGGGGTGAAGCTTTCTTT.

This clone occurred a few times. The chain employs TRBV4-2 and TRBJ1-6; 8 bases match TRBD1. This CDR3 is built from 17 residues. Germline-derived CDR1 and CDR2 are LGHNA and YNFKEQ. Trimming at V came to 4 bases and at J to 6 bases, leaving 11 bases not matched to a gene. CDR3 nucleotides: TGTGCCAGCAGCCCCCCCCTTGGAGACAGGGGTAATTCACCCCTCCACTTT. Residues: CASSPPLGDRGNSPLHF.

The chain is built from TRBV7-8 and TRBJ1-2; weak D call: TRBD1 (5 bases). CDR1 and CDR2 from the germline V gene are SGHVS and FQNEAQ. V dropped 1 base and J dropped 4 bases, with 7 bases sitting between them. CDR3 length: 13 amino acids. The CDR3, as DNA: TGTGCCAGCAGCTTAGGGGGCGGCTATGGCTACACCTTC. Translating it yields CASSLGGGYGYTF.

The V and J genes are TRBV2 and TRBJ1-2; 8 bases agree with TRBD1. V trimming: 3 bases; J trimming: 6 bases; junction bases outside the gene matches: 9. Germline V CDR1 and CDR2: SNHLY, FYNNEI. The CDR3 totals 15 residues. The chain's CDR3 is CASSDRGRQGHGYTF. The DNA for the CDR3 is TGTGCCAGCAGTGACAGGGGGAGACAGGGGCATGGCTACACCTTC. The complete variable domain, with remaining parts taken from reference TRBV2 and TRBJ1-2, reads EPEVTQTPSHQVTQMGQEVILRCVPISNHLYFYWYRQILGQKVEFLVSFYNNEISEKSEIFDDQFSVERPDGSNFTLKIRSTKLEDSAMYFCASSDRGRQGHGYTFGSGTRLTVV.

The chain is built from TRBV28 and TRBJ2-5; 13 bases are a match to TRBD2. This CDR3 has 18 amino acids. The trim removed 4 bases at V and 4 bases at J, leaving 12 bases unmatched. Germline-derived CDR1 and CDR2 are MDHEN and SYDVKM. CDR3 nucleotides: TGTGCCAGCAGTTCCCTTCCCGGGACTAGCGGGGTAGGAGAGACCCAGTACTTC. Encoded protein: CASSSLPGTSGVGETQYF. Variable domain in full (rest from reference TRBV28 and TRBJ2-5): DVKVTQSSRYLVKRTGEKVFLECVQDMDHENMFWYRQDPGLGLRLIYFSYDVKMKEKGDIPEGYSVSREKKERFSLILESASTNQTSMYLCASSSLPGTSGVGETQYFGPGTRLLVL.

The chain's CDR3 is CASSYLAGGYVNEQFF. The DNA for the CDR3 is TGTGCCAGCAGCTATCTAGCGGGGGGGTACGTGAATGAGCAGTTCTTC. This chain links TRBV11-2 with TRBJ2-1, with 12 positions matching TRBD2. Germline CDR1 reads SGHAT; CDR2 reads FQNNGV. The CDR3 sequence is 16 residues long. After removal of 4 bases from V and 7 bases from J, the junction contained 8 bases not matched to a gene.

V gene TRBV5-1 combines with J gene TRBJ2-1; D is possibly TRBD2 (6 bases). Trimming removed 6 bases at V and 5 bases at J, with 18 bases between. CDR1 and CDR2 (germline): SGHRS, YFSETQ. This CDR3 is 15 amino acids long. In DNA, the CDR3 is TGCGCCAGCACCGTGTCGGCTAGCGCCAACAATGAGCAGTTCTTC. This codes for CASTVSASANNEQFF.

The chain employs TRBV7-3 and TRBJ2-1; D perhaps matches TRBD1 (7 bases). The V and J ends lost 5 bases and 7 bases respectively, with 18 bases between them. CDR1 and CDR2 from the germline V gene are SGHTA and FQGTGA. The CDR3 covers 15 residues. The CDR3 protein is CASSQQGGSGNEQFF. CDR3 bases: TGTGCCAGCAGCCAGCAGGGGGGTAGCGGTAATGAGCAGTTCTTC.

This chain links TRBV2 with TRBJ2-6, with 8 bases fitting TRBD1. V lost 6 bases to trimming and J lost 2 bases; unmatched junction nucleotides: 3. Germline V gene lookup returns CDR1 SNHLY and CDR2 FYNNEI. The CDR3 is made up of 15 amino acids. Written as DNA, the CDR3 is TGTGCCAGCAGGGCGACAGGGGCTGGGGCCAACGTCCTGACTTTC. Amino acid sequence: CASRATGAGANVLTF.

This clone came up a few times. The genes are TRBV5-4 and TRBJ2-2; 9 bases align to TRBD1. Germline CDR1 reads SGHNT; CDR2 reads YYREEE (reference sequence). The V gene end was trimmed by 5 bases and the J gene end by 1 base; junction bases not matched to a gene: 3. CDR3 length: 15 amino acids. For the CDR3, the DNA is TGTGCCAGCAGAATGGGACAGGGGAACACCGGGGAGCTGTTTTTT. It yields the protein CASRMGQGNTGELFF.